A single TCR beta chain is shown here with its context. This sample was taken from a study of control samples from healthy donors and cancer patients. Generated by immunoSEQ multiplex PCR, the TCRdb table keeps only in-frame clones and is missing some. The sample lists 60,000 to 75,000 clones, roughly 85% occurring once. Sequencing was performed on blood. The TCR sequence derives from a man aged 35-49 years in good health.

The CDR3 DNA sequence: TGTGCCAGCAGAAGGACAGGCCTTAGCACTGAAGCTTTCTTT. Amino acids: CASRRTGLSTEAFF. The V and J genes are TRBV6-5 and TRBJ1-1; 7 bases fit TRBD1. Germline loops: CDR1 MNHEY, CDR2 SVGAGI. Trimming removed 6 bases from V and 4 bases from J; junction bases left unmatched: 8. This CDR3 is built from 14 residues.